These 9 T cell receptor beta chains originate from one sample sequenced in a study of OX40 agonist ivuxolimab in advanced cancers. Clones were read by immunoSEQ multiplex PCR, and TCRdb kept only the in-frame ones, dropping some. The sample has about 58,000 clones; roughly 86% are singletons. The sequences come from CD4+ or CD8+ T cells sorted from blood, collected in a trial of the OX40 agonist ivuxolimab. The receptors come from an adult with an advanced solid tumor such as melanoma, head and neck, liver or kidney cancer.

This sequence joins TRBV4-1 and TRBJ1-4; TRBD1 aligns across 8 bases. Germline V gene sequence: CDR1 MGHRA, CDR2 YSYEKL. The ends lost 2 bases at V and 5 bases at J; junction bases unmatched: 7. This CDR3 is built from 16 residues. The DNA for the CDR3 is TGCGCCAGCAGCCAAATGCCAGGACAGGGAAATGAAAAACTGTTTTTT. It encodes CASSQMPGQGNEKLFF.

The chain has TRBV10-3 and TRBJ1-2; 8 bases are a match to TRBD1. The CDR3 is made up of 15 amino acids. The ends lost 6 bases at V and 6 bases at J; junction bases unmatched: 12. Germline V CDR1 and CDR2: ENHRY, SYGVKD. The CDR3 DNA follows: TGTGCCATCAGGAAGAGGGCCCTGGACAGGGATGGCTACACCTTC. Its protein product is CAIRKRALDRDGYTF.

The rearrangement joins TRBV18 to TRBJ1-1; D uncertain. Between the trimmed V and J ends, which lost 3 bases and 1 base, there was a span of 6 bases. The CDR3 spans 13 residues. Germline CDR1 reads KGHSH; CDR2 reads LQKENI. The CDR3 protein is CASSPASNTEAFF. The DNA for the CDR3 is TGTGCCAGCTCACCGGCTTCGAACACTGAAGCTTTCTTT.

This clone was picked up a small number of times. The chain couples TRBV6-1 to TRBJ2-2, with 7 nucleotides matching TRBD1. CDR1 is MNHNS and CDR2 is SASEGT in the germline V gene. The CDR3 extends over 12 amino acids. V dropped 6 bases and J dropped 5; count of bases not matched to a gene: 0. CDR3 loop: CASRQGTGELFF. Here the CDR3 DNA reads TGTGCCAGCAGACAGGGGACCGGGGAGCTGTTTTTT.

V and J are TRBV10-3 and TRBJ1-2; 7 bases are a match to TRBD1. Germline values: CDR1 ENHRY, CDR2 SYGVKD. The ends lost 6 bases at V and 6 bases at J; junction bases unmatched: 7. The CDR3 totals 13 residues. CDR3 coding DNA: TGTGCCATCAGCCGACAGGGCCCCGATGGCTACACCTTC. Translating it yields CAISRQGPDGYTF.

The DNA of the CDR3 is TGTGCCAGTAGTATAGACCGCAGGGTCGGCCAGCCCCAGCATTTT. Encoded protein: CASSIDRRVGQPQHF. The chain has TRBV19 and TRBJ1-5, with D perhaps TRBD1 (5 bases). CDR1 LNHDA and CDR2 SQIVND come from the germline V gene (reference sequence). V was clipped by 0 bases and J by 7 bases, with 13 bases between them. The CDR3 spans 15 residues.

This chain uses TRBV6-1 with TRBJ1-4, with D perhaps matching TRBD1 (5 bases). V was cut by 0 bases and J by 7 bases, with 24 bases left in between. Germline loops: CDR1 MNHNS, CDR2 SASEGT. The length of the CDR3 is 19 residues. This CDR3 reads CASSEAGSGTPRSGEKLFF. The CDR3 region has the DNA TGTGCCAGCAGTGAAGCGGGCTCGGGGACCCCAAGGTCGGGTGAAAAACTGTTTTTT.

This chain joins TRBV18 and TRBJ2-1; 9 bases match TRBD1. Germline CDR1 KGHSH, CDR2 LQKENI. CDR3 length: 15 amino acids. V shed 6 bases, J shed 8 bases, and the junction held 11 bases outside the gene matches. The chain's CDR3 is CASSPKTGGSDEQFF. The CDR3 region has the DNA TGTGCCAGCTCCCCCAAGACAGGGGGAAGCGATGAGCAGTTCTTC. The full variable domain, in which reference TRBV18 and TRBJ2-1 provide the parts outside the CDR3, is NAGVMQNPRHLVRRRGQEARLRCSPMKGHSHVYWYRQLPEEGLKFMVYLQKENIIDESGMPKERFSAEFPKEGPSILRIQQVVRGDSAAYFCASSPKTGGSDEQFFGPGTRLTVL.

The chain is built from TRBV7-6 and TRBJ2-5; no clear D. This CDR3 is 13 amino acids long. V was cut by 2 bases and J by 4 bases, with 8 bases left in between. CDR1 and CDR2 from the germline V gene are SGHVS and FNYEAQ. CDR3 nucleotides: TGTGCCAGCAGCTTACGGATGGGAGAGACCCAGTACTTC. Residues: CASSLRMGETQYF. Based on the CDR3 plus reference TRBV7-6 and TRBJ2-5, the full variable domain is GAGVSQSPRYKVTKRGQDVALRCDPISGHVSLYWYRQALGQGPEFLTYFNYEAQQDKSGLPNDRFSAERPEGSISTLTIQRTEQRDSAMYRCASSLRMGETQYFGPGTRLLVL.